Each of the 20 T cell receptor beta chains below was sequenced from the same sample in a study of T cell responses to AZD1222 COVID-19 vaccine. The protocol was immunoSEQ multiplex PCR, while the TCRdb copy is restricted to in-frame clones and leaves out a portion. This repertoire shows more than 150,000 clones, 92% found once; its top ten account for around 1.3%. The specimen was peripheral blood, collected 28 days after the second AZD1222 dose. Every receptor here comes from an adult who received the AZD1222 COVID-19 vaccine.

This clone was picked up a small number of times. The chain carries TRBV9 and TRBJ2-6, with 9 bases matching TRBD1. The CDR3 has 15 residues. Germline CDR1 is SGDLS and CDR2 is YYNGEE. The junction had 3 bases not matched to a gene; V was cut back by 6 bases and J by 2 bases. The CDR3 protein is CASTGQGTGANVLTF. The CDR3 coding sequence is TGTGCCAGCACGGGACAGGGCACTGGGGCCAACGTCCTGACTTTC.

The chain combines TRBV6-1 with TRBJ1-2; D is unresolved. The length of the CDR3 is 13 residues. Germline-derived CDR1 and CDR2 are MNHNS and SASEGT. Trimming took off 3 bases at V and 2 bases at J, with 7 bases between the two ends. The CDR3 here is CASSDRANYGYTF. The CDR3 DNA is TGTGCCAGCAGTGATAGAGCCAACTATGGCTACACCTTC.

The chain uses TRBV27 and TRBJ2-2; D is unclear. The CDR3 runs 13 residues. Germline V lookup: CDR1 MNHEY, CDR2 SMNVEV (reference sequence). V lost 0 bases to trimming and J lost 6 bases, with 5 bases between them. CDR3 nucleotide sequence: TGTGCCAGCAGTTTATCGGAGTCCGGGGAGCTGTTTTTT. It translates to CASSLSESGELFF.

The V call is TRBV27, the J call TRBJ1-3; D is perhaps TRBD1 (5 bases). V lost 5 bases, J lost 0 bases, and 14 bases lay in between. The CDR3 extends over 16 amino acids. CDR1 MNHEY and CDR2 SMNVEV come from the germline V gene (reference sequence). CDR3 residues: CASSPLAGSSGNTIYF. The CDR3 DNA sequence: TGTGCCAGCAGTCCCCTAGCAGGGAGCTCTGGAAACACCATATATTTT.

The chain is built from TRBV28 and TRBJ2-5, with 8 bases lining up with TRBD2. The CDR3 is 14 residues long. Losses at the gene ends were 3 bases for V and 4 bases for J; bases not matched to a gene: 4. The germline CDR1 and CDR2 sequences are MDHEN and SYDVKM. This CDR3 reads CASSFRAGVETQYF. CDR3 DNA sequence: TGTGCCAGCAGTTTCCGAGCGGGAGTAGAGACCCAGTACTTC.

This chain joins TRBV19 and TRBJ1-5; 7 bases fit TRBD1. This CDR3 region has 16 residues. V lost 5 bases and J lost 1; bases outside the gene matches: 8. Germline V gene sequence: CDR1 LNHDA, CDR2 SQIVND (reference sequence). The CDR3 DNA reads TGTGCCAGTAGTCCAACGACAGGGTCCAGCAATCAGCCCCAGCATTTT. Translating it yields CASSPTTGSSNQPQHF.

CDR3 nucleotides: TGCGCCAGCAGCCAAGAATCCCCACTAGCGGGAGGGCCGAATGAGCAGTTCTTC. Residues: CASSQESPLAGGPNEQFF. This chain links TRBV4-3 with TRBJ2-1; 13 positions agree with TRBD2. The germline CDR1 and CDR2 sequences are LGHNA and YSLEER. This CDR3 region has 18 residues. V lost 0 bases and J lost 7; bases outside the gene matches: 9.

The CDR3: CASSPVGGLYGYTF. The DNA of the CDR3 is TGCGCCAGCAGCCCGGTCGGGGGACTCTATGGCTACACCTTC. This chain connects TRBV4-1 to TRBJ1-2, with D perhaps TRBD1 (5 bases). The CDR3 is 14 amino acids. Germline CDR1 reads MGHRA; CDR2 reads YSYEKL. The V end was cut by 4 bases, the J end by 4 bases, with 13 bases between.

This clone showed up just a few times. V is TRBV27 and J is TRBJ1-2, with D perhaps TRBD1 (5 bases). The CDR3 consists of 13 residues. CDR1 and CDR2 from the germline V gene are MNHEY and SMNVEV (reference sequence). V was clipped by 8 bases and J by 8 bases, with 18 bases between them. Written as DNA, the CDR3 is TGTGCCAGCGGGGGACCCACGGAACGGGGCTACACCTTC. Amino acids: CASGGPTERGYTF.

V usage is TRBV5-1 and J usage is TRBJ2-7; TRBD2 matches at 10 bases. Germline V gives CDR1 SGHRS, CDR2 YFSETQ. CDR3 length equals 12 residues. With 5 bases clipped from V and 10 bases from J, the junction kept 6 bases outside the gene matches. CDR3 sequence: CASRLGTSDQYF. The CDR3 DNA reads as TGCGCCAGCAGACTTGGGACTAGCGATCAGTACTTC. Supplemented by reference TRBV5-1 and TRBJ2-7, the full variable domain reads KAGVTQTPRYLIKTRGQQVTLSCSPISGHRSVSWYQQTPGQGLQFLFEYFSETQRNKGNFPGRFSGRQFSNSRSEMNVSTLELGDSALYLCASRLGTSDQYFGPGTRLTVT.

The V call is TRBV7-2, the J call TRBJ2-5; TRBD2 matches at 8 bases. The length of the CDR3 is 15 residues. Germline V lookup: CDR1 SGHTA, CDR2 FQGNSA. J was trimmed by 5 bases and V by 5 bases; bases with no gene match: 10. CDR3 coding DNA: TGTGCCAGCAGCCCCCGAGGGACTAGTTCGGAGACCCAGTACTTC. This encodes CASSPRGTSSETQYF.

V is TRBV5-8 and J is TRBJ2-1, with 9 bases aligning to TRBD2. The J segment lost 4 bases and the V segment lost 3 bases, leaving 8 bases of the junction unmatched. The CDR3 is 16 residues long. CDR1 is SGHTS and CDR2 is YDEGEE in the germline V gene. CDR3 in amino acids: CASSSYSGRSYNEQFF. For the CDR3, the DNA is TGTGCCAGCAGCTCCTATAGCGGGAGAAGTTACAATGAGCAGTTCTTC.

The J gene is TRBJ2-2, the V gene TRBV11-1; D is ambiguous. The germline V gene encodes CDR1 SGHAT and CDR2 FQDESV (reference sequence). CDR3 length equals 16 residues. The ends were cut back, 7 bases at V and 2 bases at J, with 17 bases in the middle. CDR3 DNA sequence: TGTGCCAGCAACCAAAAAACCCTCCCTAACACCGGGGAGCTGTTTTTT. Translated, it gives CASNQKTLPNTGELFF.

The chain combines TRBV6-6 with TRBJ1-2; 10 nucleotides agree with TRBD1. The CDR3 spans 13 residues. Germline V gene sequence: CDR1 MNHNY, CDR2 SVGAGI (reference sequence). Germline trimming cut 7 bases from V and 6 bases from J; bases unmatched to any gene: 5. This chain's CDR3 is CASKPGTGDGYTF. As DNA, the CDR3 is TGTGCCAGCAAACCCGGGACAGGGGATGGCTACACCTTC.

V and J are TRBV7-2 and TRBJ1-2; TRBD1 is a possible D gene (5 bases). Trimming removed 1 base from V and 6 bases from J, with 9 bases in between. The CDR3 sequence is 13 residues long. Germline loops: CDR1 SGHTA, CDR2 FQGNSA. This CDR3 is CASSLGAGNGYTF. DNA of the CDR3: TGTGCCAGCAGCTTAGGAGCAGGGAATGGCTACACCTTC.

This chain links TRBV6-4 with TRBJ2-2; D call uncertain. There are 13 residues in the CDR3. Trimming pared 6 bases from V and 4 bases from J, leaving 9 bases between. Germline V gene data show CDR1 as MRHNA and CDR2 as SNTAGT. The CDR3 DNA reads as TGTGCCAGCAGCCGGTCGGGCACCGGGGAGCTGTTTTTT. Its protein product is CASSRSGTGELFF.

The CDR3 here is CASSPGPLSGELFF. The CDR3 region has the DNA TGTGCCAGCAGCCCCGGGCCTCTATCCGGGGAGCTGTTTTTT. The genes are TRBV7-9 and TRBJ2-2, with unresolved D. The CDR3 is 14 residues long. V dropped 5 bases and J dropped 6 bases, with 13 bases sitting between them. Germline CDR1 and CDR2: SEHNR and FQNEAQ (reference sequence).

The rearrangement uses TRBV30 and TRBJ1-6; 7 bases fit TRBD1. CDR3 size: 16 residues. J lost 6 bases, V lost 4 bases, and 12 bases had no gene match. Germline CDR1 GTSNPN, CDR2 SVGIG (reference sequence). CDR3: CAWTIEPGQLNSPLHF. CDR3 nucleotide sequence: TGTGCCTGGACAATTGAACCGGGACAGCTTAATTCACCCCTCCACTTT.

The genes are TRBV5-1 and TRBJ1-2, with 9 bases that match TRBD1. CDR1 is SGHRS, CDR2 YFSETQ, per germline. CDR3 length equals 14 residues. Trimming removed 2 bases from V and 3 bases from J; junction bases left unmatched: 2. CDR3 loop: CASSLGDRDYGYTF. CDR3 nucleotide sequence: TGCGCCAGCAGCTTAGGGGACAGGGACTATGGCTACACCTTC.

This sequence joins TRBV5-1 and TRBJ2-3; 8 bases are shared with TRBD1. The CDR3 length is 15 residues. Losses at the gene ends were 4 bases for V and 4 bases for J; bases not matched to a gene: 8. Germline V gives CDR1 SGHRS, CDR2 YFSETQ. The CDR3 here is CASSNGQGWSDTQYF. CDR3 in DNA: TGCGCCAGCAGCAACGGACAGGGTTGGTCAGATACGCAGTATTTT.